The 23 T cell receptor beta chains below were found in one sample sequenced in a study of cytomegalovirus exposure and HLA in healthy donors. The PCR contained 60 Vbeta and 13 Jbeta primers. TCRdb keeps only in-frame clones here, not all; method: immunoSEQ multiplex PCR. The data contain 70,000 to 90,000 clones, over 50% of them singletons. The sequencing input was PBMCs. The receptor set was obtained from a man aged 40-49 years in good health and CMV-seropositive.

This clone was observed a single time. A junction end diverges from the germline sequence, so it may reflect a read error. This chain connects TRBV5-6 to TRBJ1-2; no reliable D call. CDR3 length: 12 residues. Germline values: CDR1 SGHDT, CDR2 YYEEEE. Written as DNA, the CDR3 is TGTGCCAGCAGCTTGAGTAACTCTGGCTACACCTTC. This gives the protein CASSLSNSGYTF.

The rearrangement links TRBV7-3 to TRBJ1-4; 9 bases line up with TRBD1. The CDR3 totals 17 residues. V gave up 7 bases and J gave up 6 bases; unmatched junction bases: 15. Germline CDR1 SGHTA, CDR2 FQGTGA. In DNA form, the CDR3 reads TGTGCCAGCAACATCCTGCTACCGGGACAGGGATATGAAAAACTGTTTTTT. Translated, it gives CASNILLPGQGYEKLFF.

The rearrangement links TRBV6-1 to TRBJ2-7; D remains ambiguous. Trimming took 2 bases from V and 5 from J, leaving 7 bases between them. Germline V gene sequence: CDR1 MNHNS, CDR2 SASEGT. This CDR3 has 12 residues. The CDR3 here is CASSEFPDEQYF. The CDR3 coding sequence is TGTGCCAGCAGTGAATTTCCAGACGAGCAGTACTTC.

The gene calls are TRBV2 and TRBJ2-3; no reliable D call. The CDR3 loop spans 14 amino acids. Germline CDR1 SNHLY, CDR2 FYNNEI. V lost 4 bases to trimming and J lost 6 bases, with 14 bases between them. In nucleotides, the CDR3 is TGTGCCAGCAGTGGCTATCGATTATTGGATACGCAGTATTTT. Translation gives CASSGYRLLDTQYF.

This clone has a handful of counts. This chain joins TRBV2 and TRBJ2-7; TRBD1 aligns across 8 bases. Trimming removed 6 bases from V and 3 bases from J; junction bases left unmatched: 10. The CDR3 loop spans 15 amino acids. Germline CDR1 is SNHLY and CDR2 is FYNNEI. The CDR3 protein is CASSEEWTGFYEQYF. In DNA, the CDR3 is TGTGCCAGCAGCGAGGAATGGACAGGGTTCTACGAGCAGTACTTC.

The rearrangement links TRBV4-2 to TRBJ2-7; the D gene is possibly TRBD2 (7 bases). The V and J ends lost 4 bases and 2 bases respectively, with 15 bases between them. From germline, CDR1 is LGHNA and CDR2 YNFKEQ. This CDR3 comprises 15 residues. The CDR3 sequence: CASSPRAGAPYEQYF. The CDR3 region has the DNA TGTGCCAGCAGCCCCCGGGCGGGGGCCCCCTACGAGCAGTACTTC.

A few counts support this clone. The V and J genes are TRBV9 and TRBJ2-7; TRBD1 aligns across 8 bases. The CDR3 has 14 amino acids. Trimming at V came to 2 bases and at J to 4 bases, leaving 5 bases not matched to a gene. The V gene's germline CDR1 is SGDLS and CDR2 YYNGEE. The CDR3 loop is CASSVTGGTYEQYF. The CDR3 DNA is TGTGCCAGCAGCGTCACAGGGGGGACATACGAGCAGTACTTC.

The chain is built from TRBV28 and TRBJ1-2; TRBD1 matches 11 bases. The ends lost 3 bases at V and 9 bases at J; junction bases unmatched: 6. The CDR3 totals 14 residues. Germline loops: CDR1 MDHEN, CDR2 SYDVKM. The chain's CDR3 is CASSFGTGGVSYTF. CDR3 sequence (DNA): TGTGCCAGCAGTTTTGGGACAGGGGGGGTAAGCTACACCTTC.

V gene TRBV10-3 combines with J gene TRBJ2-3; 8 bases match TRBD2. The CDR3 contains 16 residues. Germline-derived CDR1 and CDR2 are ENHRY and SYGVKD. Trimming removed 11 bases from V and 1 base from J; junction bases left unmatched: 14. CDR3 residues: CASSSGPGGGTDTQYF. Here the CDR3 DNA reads TGTGCCTCCTCTTCGGGGCCGGGGGGGGGCACAGATACGCAGTATTTT.

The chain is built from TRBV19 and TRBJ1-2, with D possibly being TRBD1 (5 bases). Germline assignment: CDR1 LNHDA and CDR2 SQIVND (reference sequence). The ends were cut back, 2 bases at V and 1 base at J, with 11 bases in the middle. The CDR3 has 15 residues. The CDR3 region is CASSIPGAHNYGYTF. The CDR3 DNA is TGTGCCAGTAGTATACCTGGGGCCCATAACTATGGCTACACCTTC.

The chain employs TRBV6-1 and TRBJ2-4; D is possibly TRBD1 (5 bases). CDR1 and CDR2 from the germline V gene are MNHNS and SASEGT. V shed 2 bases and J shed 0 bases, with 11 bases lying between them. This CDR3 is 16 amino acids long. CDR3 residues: CASSEPDTLAKNIQYF. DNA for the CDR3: TGTGCCAGCAGTGAACCGGACACCCTAGCCAAAAACATTCAGTACTTC.

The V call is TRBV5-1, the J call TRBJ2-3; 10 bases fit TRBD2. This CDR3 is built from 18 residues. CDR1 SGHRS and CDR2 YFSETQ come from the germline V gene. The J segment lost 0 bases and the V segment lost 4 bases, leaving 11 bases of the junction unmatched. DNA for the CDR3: TGCGCCAGCAGCCCCGCTAGCGGGGGCTCGCTGAGCACAGATACGCAGTATTTT. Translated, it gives CASSPASGGSLSTDTQYF.

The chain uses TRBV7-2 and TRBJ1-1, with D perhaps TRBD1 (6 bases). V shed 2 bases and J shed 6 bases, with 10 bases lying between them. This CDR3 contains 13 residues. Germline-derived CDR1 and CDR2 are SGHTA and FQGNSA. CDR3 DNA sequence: TGTGCCAGCAGCTTACTGGGGGCGTCTGAAGCTTTCTTT. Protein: CASSLLGASEAFF.

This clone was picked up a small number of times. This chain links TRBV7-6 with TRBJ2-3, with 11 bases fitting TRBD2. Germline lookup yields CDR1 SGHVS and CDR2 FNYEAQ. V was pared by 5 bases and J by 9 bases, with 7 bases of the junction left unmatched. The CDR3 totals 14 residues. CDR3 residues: CASSHRLAGLTQYF. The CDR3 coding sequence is TGTGCCAGCAGCCATAGACTAGCGGGGTTGACGCAGTATTTT.

The CDR3 DNA follows: TGTGCCAGCAGCAAAGGGACAGGGGGCCAAATCTACGAGCAGTACTTC. Its translation: CASSKGTGGQIYEQYF. The rearrangement links TRBV21-1 to TRBJ2-7; the table assigns TRBD1, which was not confirmed against the DNA. TRBV21-1 is reported as a pseudogene. The CDR3 runs to 16 residues.

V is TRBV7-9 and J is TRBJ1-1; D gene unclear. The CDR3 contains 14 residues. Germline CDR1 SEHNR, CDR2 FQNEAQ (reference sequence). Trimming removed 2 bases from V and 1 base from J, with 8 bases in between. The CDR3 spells CASSLLWANTEAFF. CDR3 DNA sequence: TGTGCCAGCAGCTTACTTTGGGCGAACACTGAAGCTTTCTTT.

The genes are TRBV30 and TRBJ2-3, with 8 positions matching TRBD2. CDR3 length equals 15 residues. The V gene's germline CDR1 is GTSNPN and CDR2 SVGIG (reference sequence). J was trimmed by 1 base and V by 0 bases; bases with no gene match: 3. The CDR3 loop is CAWSVVGGGTDTQYF. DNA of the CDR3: TGTGCCTGGAGTGTAGTCGGGGGGGGCACAGATACGCAGTATTTT.

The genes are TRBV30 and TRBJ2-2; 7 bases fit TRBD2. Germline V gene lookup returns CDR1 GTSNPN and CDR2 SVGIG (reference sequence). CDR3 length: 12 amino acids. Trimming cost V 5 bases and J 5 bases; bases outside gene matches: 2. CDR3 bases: TGTGCCTGGGGCGGGGGTACCGGGGAGCTGTTTTTT. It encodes CAWGGGTGELFF.

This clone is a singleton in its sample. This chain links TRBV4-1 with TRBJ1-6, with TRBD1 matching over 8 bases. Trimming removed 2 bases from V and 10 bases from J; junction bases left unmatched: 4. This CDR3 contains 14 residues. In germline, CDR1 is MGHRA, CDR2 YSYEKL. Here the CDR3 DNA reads TGCGCCAGCAGCCAACGGACAGGGAGATCACCCCTCCACTTT. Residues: CASSQRTGRSPLHF.

The CDR3 reads CASSLPTGAYGYTF. Written as DNA, the CDR3 is TGTGCCAGCAGTTTACCGACAGGGGCCTATGGCTACACCTTC. This chain links TRBV28 with TRBJ1-2; TRBD1 matches at 8 bases. The CDR3 has 14 residues. Unmatched junction bases numbered 3, after V lost 2 bases and J lost 4 bases. Germline CDR1 and CDR2: MDHEN and SYDVKM.

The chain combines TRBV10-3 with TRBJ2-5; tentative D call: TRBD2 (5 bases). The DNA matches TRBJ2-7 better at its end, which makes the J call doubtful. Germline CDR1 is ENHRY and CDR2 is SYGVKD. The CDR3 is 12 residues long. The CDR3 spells CAISQGLNEQYF. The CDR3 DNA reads TGTGCCATCAGTCAAGGACTCAACGAGCAGTACTTC.

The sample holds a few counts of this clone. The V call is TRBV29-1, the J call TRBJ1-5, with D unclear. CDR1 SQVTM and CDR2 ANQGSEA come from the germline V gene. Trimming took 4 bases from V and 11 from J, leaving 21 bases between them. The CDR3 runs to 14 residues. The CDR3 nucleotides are TGCAGCGTTGGGGGAGGCTCCAGCGCTGGCACCCAGCATTTT. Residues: CSVGGGSSAGTQHF.

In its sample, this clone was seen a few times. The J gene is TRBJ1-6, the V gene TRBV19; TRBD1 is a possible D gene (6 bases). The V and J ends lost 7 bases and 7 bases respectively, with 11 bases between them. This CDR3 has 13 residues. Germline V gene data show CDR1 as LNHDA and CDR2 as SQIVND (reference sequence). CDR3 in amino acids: CASTPRGNSPLHF. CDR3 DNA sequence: TGTGCCAGTACCCCAAGGGGGAATTCACCCCTCCACTTT.